This entry describes one TCR beta chain. This clone has a handful of counts. It lacks a known antigen. No much larger clone is present one base from it, and per-base qualities are unavailable. The cohort comprised fewer than 700 healthy bone marrow donors. All cohort members were sampled while nominally healthy, although unrecorded immune exposures were likely present. The donor was CMV seronegative and belonged to the group of over 300 seronegative cohort members. A peripheral blood sample was collected from each donor, and TCR beta sequencing was performed on peripheral blood mononuclear cells. Genomic DNA was extracted from the blood cell samples with the Qiagen DNeasy Blood Extraction Kit. CDR1 SEHNR and CDR2 FQNEAQ are derived from the germline V gene (reference sequence). The germline ends are 13 bases apart after V is trimmed by 2 bases and J by 2 bases. Measured from the cysteine to the phenylalanine, the CDR3 is 16 residues long. The read is trimmed to its CDR3 DNA, 48 bases read in frame from base 1.

These data belong to a study of cytomegalovirus exposure and HLA in healthy donors (dated by TCRdb to the late 2010s). Looking at the study overall: An earlier analysis of fewer than 750 of the donors reported 276 Gb of sequence data and 117 million unique TCR beta sequences obtained from some 170 million T cells. Roughly 5 DR-DQ haplotypes were handled as single units for association and clustering because linkage in the cohort was strong. A later analysis re-analyzed previously published TCR beta repertoires from roughly 600 donors and added high-resolution HLA genotyping to study TCR occurrence patterns. The later analysis used no new phenotypic data to find candidate immune exposures, relying instead on TCR beta sequences and their occurrence across donors. A later genetic analysis used genome-wide SNP genotypes for about 55% of the 666 donors, treating that subset as a discovery cohort. All discovery cohort repertoires had been generated using a single sequencing platform. High-throughput TCR immunosequencing, statistical association of individual TCRs with disease status, and machine learning were combined to predict cytomegalovirus infection status. Of the roughly 430 genotyped donors, about 80% fell in the genetic ancestry cluster associated with self-reported Caucasian donors. A separate validation cohort of roughly 120 different subjects was used in addition to the approximately 610-subject first cohort. Donor age, sex, ethnicity and CMV serostatus were compiled together with the repertoire data. Approximately 310 gigabases of sequencing data and 70 million to 95 million unique TCR sequences made up an early release that covered approximately 650 HLA-typed donors. The number of donors typed differed by locus, with roughly 620-630 for A, B, C, DRB1 and DQB1, 522 for DQA1, over 600 for DPA1, and 400 to 490 for DPB1. To decide whether each TCR beta V gene segment behaved as functional or pseudogenic, an earlier analysis of some 600 of the donors relied on high-throughput TCR beta sequencing. Both class I and class II loci were covered by HLA typing, at four-digit resolution. The study was designed to test whether signatures of past pathogen exposure could be identified by cataloging public T cell receptors. The study used immunosequencing to profile the T cell repertoires of some 600 subjects and linked those repertoires to cytomegalovirus serostatus. On average, around 230,000 unique TCR beta nucleotide sequences were sequenced per donor among roughly 430 genotyped donors of the cohort, with roughly 18% of those sequences being non-productive. What the work shows at the level of the full study, not this receptor alone: A further reported finding was that TCR beta sequences accurately predicted the HLA-A and HLA-B alleles for most subjects in the first cohort. The 87-base-pair reads could not distinguish some IMGT-functional V segments, including TRBV6-2 and TRBV6-3, so those segments were excluded. According to a later analysis, parvovirus B19, influenza, CMV and Epstein-Barr virus appeared linked to several top co-occurrence clusters. It was suggested by the authors that the approach could potentially be generalized to other disease states and immunological phenotypes. Most CMV-associated TCR beta chains appeared to be HLA-restricted in a later analysis, and the HLA associations seemed to be driven largely by CMV exposure. Compared with equally common non-associated chains, HLA-associated TCR beta chains in a later analysis were more clonally expanded and had lower generation probabilities. At a false discovery rate of 0.05, a later analysis linked some 17,000 TCR beta sequences to specific HLA alleles. Presence/absence analyses assumed roughly uniform sequencing depth across donors, an assumption that may not hold. In a later analysis, TCR association rates were found to vary across HLA loci, with the most associated TCRs seen for DRB1 alleles and the fewest for HLA-C alleles. HLA typing was unavailable for some donors at each locus, so association tests used only the typed subset. When HLA alleles, especially DR and DQ, strongly co-occurred, attributing TCR associations to individual alleles was difficult. Correlated functional status among segregating V segments might be attributable to linkage disequilibrium, but an unknown experimental factor could not be ruled out. A total of 150 or so TCR beta chains were listed by the study as associated with cytomegalovirus. Broadly in line with IMGT annotations, most TCR beta V segments showed up in productive rearrangements about 87% or about 30% of the time in an earlier analysis of roughly 590 of the donors. In vitro tests confirmed that a few of the cytomegalovirus-associated TCR beta chains recognize cytomegalovirus antigens. According to a later genetic analysis, donors in an Asian-associated ancestry cluster had fewer N-insertions in productive TCRs than the roughly 700-donor mean. V-gene and J-gene trimming of TCR beta chains was associated with a missense DCLRE1C variant in a later genetic analysis, and the association was replicated in an independent cohort. The classifier was reported to diagnose cytomegalovirus status with high specificity and sensitivity in both the original and validation cohorts. This cohort had only TCR beta chains sequenced, and the lack of alpha or paired-chain data limited which features could be detected. For the cohort, immune exposure information was limited to CMV serostatus. A cluster of highly shared sequence variants was judged likely to represent a technical artifact of the sequencing pipeline. The earlier analysis of 450 to 700 of the donors excluded roughly 17 rarely observed V segments, including chromosome 9 orphons, because counts were too low. While some public TCRs were present in many individuals, most TCR sequences turned up only very rarely across donors.

The library was generated by the immunoSEQ multiplex PCR assay. For the multiplex PCR, a mixture combining 60 forward primers for TCR Vbeta segments and 13 reverse primers for TCR Jbeta segments was used. The CDR3 region of rearranged TCR beta genes was amplified from genomic DNA with a multiplex PCR assay. The Illumina HiSeq System was used to sequence the amplified TCR beta libraries as 87-base-pair reads. Processing in the source paper ran as follows. A later analysis tallied roughly 78 million unique TCR beta chains across the 666 repertoires, and around 12 million of those chains were shared by two or more donors. To remove PCR and sequencing errors, raw reads were error-corrected and collapsed into unique sequences using a nearest-neighbor algorithm that merged closely related sequences. To assign V, D and J gene segments, CDR3 sequences were aligned to IMGT reference sequences. Each retained sequence needed at least a six-nucleotide match to both a V gene segment and a J gene segment. A rearrangement was called productive if the CDR3 had no stop codons and remained in frame with V and J, and every other rearrangement was called non-productive. Following IMGT convention, CDR3 was defined as the stretch from the second conserved V-encoded cysteine up to the conserved J-encoded phenylalanine. The earlier analysis of about 590 of the donors excluded sequences that lacked an unambiguous match to a single V gene segment. An earlier analysis of approximately 590 of the donors called V segments functional above 56.7% productive rearrangements and segregating when the between-donor standard deviation exceeded 5%. A statistical classification framework was built to diagnose cytomegalovirus status from the catalog of TCR beta chain sequences. V and J gene assignment, in a later analysis, came from comparing TCR nucleotide sequences with IMGT/GENE-DB human TR gene sequences. Using the TCRdist pipeline, a later analysis assigned CDR3 sequences along with most-parsimonious VDJ recombination scenarios. In a later analysis, each TCR beta chain was defined by its CDR3 amino acid sequence together with its V-gene family, and reads without a unique V-gene family were excluded. In a later analysis, 500 to 700 highly shared, low-generation-probability nucleotide sequences were removed to address suspected cross-contamination and a sequencing artifact. In a later analysis, a clonal expansion index was calculated for each public chain from normalized within-repertoire ranks of inferred template counts. A later analysis computed generation probabilities with a VDJ recombination model fitted to out-of-frame rearrangements, and checked the results against IGoR. Hypergeometric tests were used in a later analysis to score TCR-TCR, TCR-HLA and TCR-CMV co-occurrence, with a repertoire-size bias correction applied to the TCR pairs. To estimate false discovery rates, a later analysis permuted the HLA or CMV assignments 20 times. In a later analysis, co-occurring TCRs were grouped with DBSCAN, and TCRdist sequence similarity was added when clustering was performed within HLA-allele-positive subsets. For co-occurrence clustering, repertoires with fewer than 30,000 or more than 120,000 public chains were excluded, along with 4 to 6 repertoires with anomalous nucleotide sharing. TCRdb retrieved this table from immuneACCESS and kept in-frame rearrangements only. Not all clones are present; in checked studies, unresolved V genes account for under half, and no reason is known for the remainder. V, J and clone size derive from that table, while D and trimming were established from the DNA sequence. The sample table contains some 100,000 clones; only one count was recorded for 84% of them. 0.9% to 1.5% of the sample comes from the top ten.

Recombination joined TRBV7-9 with TRBJ1-3, with TRBD1 tentatively as D gene (6 bases match). The receptor was derived from a woman aged 18-29 years in good health and CMV-seronegative. Input material: PBMCs. The nucleotides are TGTGCCAGCAGCTTACGTCAACAGGGCACTGGAAACACCATATATTTT. Protein translation: CASSLRQQGTGNTIYF.